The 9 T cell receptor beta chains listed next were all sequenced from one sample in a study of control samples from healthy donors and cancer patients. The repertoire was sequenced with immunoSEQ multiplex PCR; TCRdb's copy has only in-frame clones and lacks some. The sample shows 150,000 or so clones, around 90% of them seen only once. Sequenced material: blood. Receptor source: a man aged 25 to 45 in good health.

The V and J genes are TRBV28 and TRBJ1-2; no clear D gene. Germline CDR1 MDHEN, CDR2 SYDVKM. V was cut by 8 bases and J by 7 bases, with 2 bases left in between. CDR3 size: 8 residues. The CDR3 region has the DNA TGTGCCAGCGGTGGCTACACCTTC. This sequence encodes CASGGYTF.

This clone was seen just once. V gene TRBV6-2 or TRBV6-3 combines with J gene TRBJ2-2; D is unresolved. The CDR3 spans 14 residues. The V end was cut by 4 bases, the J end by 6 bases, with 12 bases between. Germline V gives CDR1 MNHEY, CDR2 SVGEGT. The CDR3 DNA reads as TGTGCCAGCAGTTCCGGACGGGCTCCCGGGGAGCTGTTTTTT. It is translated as CASSSGRAPGELFF.

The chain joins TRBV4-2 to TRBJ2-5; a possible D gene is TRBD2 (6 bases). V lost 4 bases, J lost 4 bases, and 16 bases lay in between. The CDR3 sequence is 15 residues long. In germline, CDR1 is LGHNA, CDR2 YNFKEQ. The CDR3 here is CASSPRDSKSETQYF. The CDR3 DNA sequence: TGTGCCAGCAGCCCGCGGGACTCCAAGTCAGAGACCCAGTACTTC.

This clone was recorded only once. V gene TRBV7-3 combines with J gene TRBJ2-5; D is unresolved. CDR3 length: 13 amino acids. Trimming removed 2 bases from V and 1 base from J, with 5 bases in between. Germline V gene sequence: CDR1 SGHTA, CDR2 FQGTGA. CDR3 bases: TGTGCCAGCAGCTTAGGCCCCCAAGAGACCCAGTACTTC. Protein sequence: CASSLGPQETQYF.

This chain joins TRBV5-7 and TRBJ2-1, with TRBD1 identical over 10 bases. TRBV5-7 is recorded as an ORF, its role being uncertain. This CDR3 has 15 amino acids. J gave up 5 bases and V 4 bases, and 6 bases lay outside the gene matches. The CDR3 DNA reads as TGTGCCAGCAGCGACAGGGGGCAGGGGGACAATGAGCAGTTCTTC. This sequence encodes CASSDRGQGDNEQFF.

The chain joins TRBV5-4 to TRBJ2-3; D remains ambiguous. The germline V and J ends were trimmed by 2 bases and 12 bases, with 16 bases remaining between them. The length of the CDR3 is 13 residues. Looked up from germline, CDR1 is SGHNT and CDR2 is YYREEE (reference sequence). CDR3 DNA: TGTGCCAGCAGCTTTGTGGCATCTATCCATCAGTATTTT. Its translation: CASSFVASIHQYF.

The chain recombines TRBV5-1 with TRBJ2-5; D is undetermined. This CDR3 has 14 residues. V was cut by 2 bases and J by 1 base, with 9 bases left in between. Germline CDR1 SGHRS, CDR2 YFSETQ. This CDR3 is CASSLGYLQETQYF. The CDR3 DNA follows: TGCGCCAGCAGCTTAGGGTACCTCCAAGAGACCCAGTACTTC.

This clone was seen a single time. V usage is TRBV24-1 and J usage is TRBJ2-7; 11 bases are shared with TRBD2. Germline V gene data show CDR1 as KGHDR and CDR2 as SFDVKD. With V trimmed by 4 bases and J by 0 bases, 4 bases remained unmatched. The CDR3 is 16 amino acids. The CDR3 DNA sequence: TGTGCCACCAGTGACTCAGGGACTAGCGGCTCCTACGAGCAGTACTTC. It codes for CATSDSGTSGSYEQYF.

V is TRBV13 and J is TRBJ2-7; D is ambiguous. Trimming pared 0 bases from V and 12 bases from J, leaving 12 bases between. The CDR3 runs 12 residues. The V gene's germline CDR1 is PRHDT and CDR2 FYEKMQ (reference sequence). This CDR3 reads CASSLGWVGRYF. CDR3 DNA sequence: TGTGCCAGCAGCTTAGGCTGGGTTGGACGGTACTTC.